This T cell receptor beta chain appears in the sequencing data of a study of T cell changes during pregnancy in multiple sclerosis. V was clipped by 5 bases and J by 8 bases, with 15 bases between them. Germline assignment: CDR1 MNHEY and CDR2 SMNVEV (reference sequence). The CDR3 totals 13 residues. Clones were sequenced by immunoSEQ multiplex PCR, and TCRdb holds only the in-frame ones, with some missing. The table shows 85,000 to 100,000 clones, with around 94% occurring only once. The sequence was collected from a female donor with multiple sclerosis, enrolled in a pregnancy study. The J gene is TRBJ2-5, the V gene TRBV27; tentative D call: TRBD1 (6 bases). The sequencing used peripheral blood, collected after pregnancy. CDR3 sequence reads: CASSLGARSTQYF. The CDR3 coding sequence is TGTGCCAGCAGTCTGGGGGCTCGGAGTACCCAGTACTTC.